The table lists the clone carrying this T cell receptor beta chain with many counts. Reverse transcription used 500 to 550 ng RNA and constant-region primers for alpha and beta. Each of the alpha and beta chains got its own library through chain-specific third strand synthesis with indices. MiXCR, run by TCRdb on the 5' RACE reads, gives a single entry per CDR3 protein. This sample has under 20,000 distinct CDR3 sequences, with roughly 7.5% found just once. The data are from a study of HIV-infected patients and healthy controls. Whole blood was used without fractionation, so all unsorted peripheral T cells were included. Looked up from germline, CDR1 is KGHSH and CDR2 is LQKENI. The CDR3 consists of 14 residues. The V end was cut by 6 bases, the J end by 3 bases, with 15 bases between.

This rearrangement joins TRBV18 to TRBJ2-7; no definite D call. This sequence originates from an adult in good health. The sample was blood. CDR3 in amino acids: CASSPASFIYEQYF. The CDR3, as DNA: TGTGCCAGCTCGCCAGCTTCCTTTATCTACGAGCAGTACTTC.